This T cell receptor beta chain was obtained from a study of a mutant IDH1 vaccine in newly diagnosed glioma. Study as a whole: It was at week 35 that visit V12 occurred, and at week 47 that visit V13 did.

This clone has a single count. Its antigen is still unknown. The V end was cut by 7 bases, the J end by 4 bases, with 22 bases between. The germline gives CDR1 LNHDA, CDR2 SQIVND (reference sequence). This CDR3 is 16 amino acids long. Clones were read by immunoSEQ multiplex PCR, and TCRdb kept only the in-frame ones, dropping some. The sample has 42,000 or so clones; approximately 83% are singletons. Time point reported: week 35, safety follow-up. It was 300 ug of mutant IDH1 20-mer peptide that made up each vaccine dose, given with topical imiquimod. The V call is TRBV19, the J call TRBJ1-2; the D gene is possibly TRBD1 (5 bases). This sequence originates from a woman in her forties or fifties with glioma. Sequences were derived from PBMCs, sampled from a glioma patient whose treatment included an IDH1 peptide vaccine. The CDR3 coding sequence is TGTGCCAGTATCGGGGGAGGAGCGGAGGGCGTCTATGGCTACACCTTC. Translation gives CASIGGGAEGVYGYTF.